This T cell receptor (beta chain) was captured by sequencing in a study of blood T cell repertoires in COVID-19. Those enrolled in Seattle joined during active infection and were followed longitudinally afterward. The CDR3 spans 13 residues. Original methodology: How many nucleated cells were present was estimated from reference gene primer amplification. This table comes from immunoSEQ multiplex PCR, and its TCRdb copy is limited to in-frame clones, with some not included. The DNA was the basis for D and trimming; V, J and clone size are from that table. The sample lists roughly 200,000 clones, more than 75% seen once, with 15% to 20% in the top ten.

The chain carries TRBV21-1 and TRBJ1-1. TRBV21-1 is listed as a pseudogene. This receptor was identified in a person aged 70 to 79 with COVID-19, enrolled during active disease. Material: peripheral blood. Written as DNA, the CDR3 is TGTGCCAGCAGGCTCCCTACGAACACTGAAGCTTTCTTT. Amino acids: CASRLPTNTEAFF.